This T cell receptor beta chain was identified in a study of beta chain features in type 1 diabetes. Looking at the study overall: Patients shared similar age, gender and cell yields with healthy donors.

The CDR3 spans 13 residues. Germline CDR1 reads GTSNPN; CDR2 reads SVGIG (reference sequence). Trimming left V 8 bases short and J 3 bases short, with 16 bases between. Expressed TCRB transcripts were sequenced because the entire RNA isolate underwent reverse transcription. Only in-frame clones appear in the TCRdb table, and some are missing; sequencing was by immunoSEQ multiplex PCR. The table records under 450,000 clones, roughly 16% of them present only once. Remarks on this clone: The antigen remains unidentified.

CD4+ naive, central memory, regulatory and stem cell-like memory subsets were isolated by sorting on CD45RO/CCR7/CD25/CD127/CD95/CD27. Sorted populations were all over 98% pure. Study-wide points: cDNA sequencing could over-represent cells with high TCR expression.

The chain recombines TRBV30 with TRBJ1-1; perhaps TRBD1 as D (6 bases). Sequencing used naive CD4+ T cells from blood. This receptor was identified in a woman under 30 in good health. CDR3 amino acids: CAGGGAWDTEAFF. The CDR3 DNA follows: TGTGCCGGAGGGGGGGCGTGGGACACTGAAGCTTTCTTT.